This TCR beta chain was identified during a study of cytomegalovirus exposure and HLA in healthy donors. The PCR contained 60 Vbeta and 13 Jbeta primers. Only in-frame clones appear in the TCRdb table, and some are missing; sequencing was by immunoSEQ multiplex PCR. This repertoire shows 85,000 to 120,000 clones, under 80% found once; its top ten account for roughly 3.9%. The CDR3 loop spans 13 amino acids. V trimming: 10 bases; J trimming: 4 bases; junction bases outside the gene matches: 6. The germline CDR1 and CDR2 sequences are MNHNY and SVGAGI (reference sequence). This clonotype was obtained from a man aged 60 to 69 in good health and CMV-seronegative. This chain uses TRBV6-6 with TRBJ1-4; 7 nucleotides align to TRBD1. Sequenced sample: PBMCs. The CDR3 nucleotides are TGTGCCACTCAAGGGACAGTTAATGAAAAACTGTTTTTT. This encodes CATQGTVNEKLFF.